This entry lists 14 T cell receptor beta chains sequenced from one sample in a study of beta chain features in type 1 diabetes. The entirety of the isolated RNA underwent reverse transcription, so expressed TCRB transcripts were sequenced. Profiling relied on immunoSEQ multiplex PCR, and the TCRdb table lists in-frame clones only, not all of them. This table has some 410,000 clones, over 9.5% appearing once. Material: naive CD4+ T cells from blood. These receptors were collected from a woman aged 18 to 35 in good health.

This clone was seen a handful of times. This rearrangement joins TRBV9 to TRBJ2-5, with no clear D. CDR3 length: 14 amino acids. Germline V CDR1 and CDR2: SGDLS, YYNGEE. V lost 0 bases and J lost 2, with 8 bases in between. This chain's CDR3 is CASSVEAVQETQYF. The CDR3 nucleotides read TGTGCCAGCAGCGTAGAAGCAGTACAAGAGACCCAGTACTTC. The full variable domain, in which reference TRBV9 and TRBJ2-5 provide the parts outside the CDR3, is DSGVTQTPKHLITATGQRVTLRCSPRSGDLSVYWYQQSLDQGLQFLIQYYNGEERAKGNILERFSAQQFPDLHSELNLSSLELGDSALYFCASSVEAVQETQYFGPGTRLLVL.

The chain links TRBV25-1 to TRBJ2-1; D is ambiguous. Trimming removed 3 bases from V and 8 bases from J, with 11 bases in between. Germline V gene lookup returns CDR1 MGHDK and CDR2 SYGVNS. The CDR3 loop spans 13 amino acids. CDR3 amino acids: CASSDSNRDEQFF. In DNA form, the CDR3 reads TGTGCCAGCAGTGACTCCAATAGGGATGAGCAGTTCTTC.

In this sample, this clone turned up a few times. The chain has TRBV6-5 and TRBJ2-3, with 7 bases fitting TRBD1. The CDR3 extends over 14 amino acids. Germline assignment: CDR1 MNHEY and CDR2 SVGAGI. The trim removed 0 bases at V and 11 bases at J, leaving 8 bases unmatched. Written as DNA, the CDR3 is TGTGCCAGCAGTTACTCGAAGCGGACAGGCGGGCAGTATTTT. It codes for CASSYSKRTGGQYF.

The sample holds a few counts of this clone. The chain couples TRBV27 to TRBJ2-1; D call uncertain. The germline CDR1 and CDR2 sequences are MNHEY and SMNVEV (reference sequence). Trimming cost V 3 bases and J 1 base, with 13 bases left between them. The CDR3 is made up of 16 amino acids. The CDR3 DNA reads TGTGCCAGCAGTTTGGTTGACGGATTGTCCTACAATGAGCAGTTCTTC. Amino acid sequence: CASSLVDGLSYNEQFF.

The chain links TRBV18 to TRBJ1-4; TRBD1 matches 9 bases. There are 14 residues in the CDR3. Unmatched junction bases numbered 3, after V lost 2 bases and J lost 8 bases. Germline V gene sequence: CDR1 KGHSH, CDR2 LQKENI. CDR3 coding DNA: TGTGCCAGCTCACCAGGGACAGGGACGGAAAAACTGTTTTTT. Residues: CASSPGTGTEKLFF. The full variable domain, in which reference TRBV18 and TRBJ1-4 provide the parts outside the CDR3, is NAGVMQNPRHLVRRRGQEARLRCSPMKGHSHVYWYRQLPEEGLKFMVYLQKENIIDESGMPKERFSAEFPKEGPSILRIQQVVRGDSAAYFCASSPGTGTEKLFFGSGTQLSVL.

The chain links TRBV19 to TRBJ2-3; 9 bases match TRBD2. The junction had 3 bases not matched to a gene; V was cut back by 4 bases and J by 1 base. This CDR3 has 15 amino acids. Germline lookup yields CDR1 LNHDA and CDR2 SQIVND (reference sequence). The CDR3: CASSKQRGGTDTQYF. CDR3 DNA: TGTGCCAGTAGTAAACAGCGGGGGGGCACAGATACGCAGTATTTT.

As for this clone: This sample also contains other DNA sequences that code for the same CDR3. The CDR3 sequence: CASSLGAGEETQYF. The CDR3 DNA reads TGTGCCAGCAGCTTGGGGGCAGGGGAAGAGACCCAGTACTTC. This chain uses TRBV5-4 with TRBJ2-5; D is possibly TRBD1 (6 bases). Germline loops: CDR1 SGHNT, CDR2 YYREEE (reference sequence). The CDR3 spans 14 residues. V lost 0 bases and J lost 3, with 9 bases in between.

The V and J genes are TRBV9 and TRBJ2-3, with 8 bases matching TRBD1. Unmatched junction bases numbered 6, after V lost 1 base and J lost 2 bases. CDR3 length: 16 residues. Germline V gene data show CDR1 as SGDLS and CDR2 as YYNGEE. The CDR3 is CASSVWGTGPTDTQYF. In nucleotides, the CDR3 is TGTGCCAGCAGCGTATGGGGGACAGGCCCCACAGATACGCAGTATTTT.

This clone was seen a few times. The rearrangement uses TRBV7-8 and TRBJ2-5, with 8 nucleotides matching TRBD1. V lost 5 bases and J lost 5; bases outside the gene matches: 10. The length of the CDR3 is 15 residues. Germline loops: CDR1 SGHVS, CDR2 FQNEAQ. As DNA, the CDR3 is TGTGCCAGCAGCCCACGCAACTACAGGGGGGAGACCCAGTACTTC. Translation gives CASSPRNYRGETQYF.

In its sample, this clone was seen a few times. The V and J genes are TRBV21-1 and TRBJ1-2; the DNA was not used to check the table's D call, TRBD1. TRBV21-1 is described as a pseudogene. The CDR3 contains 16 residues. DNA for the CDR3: TGTGCCAGCAGGGACAGGGCTAAGAAGCCTAACTATGGCTACACCTTC. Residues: CASRDRAKKPNYGYTF.

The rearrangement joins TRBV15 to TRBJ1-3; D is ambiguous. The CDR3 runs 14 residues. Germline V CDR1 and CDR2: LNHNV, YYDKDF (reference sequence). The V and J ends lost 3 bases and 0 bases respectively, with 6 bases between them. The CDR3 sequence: CATSRYISGNTIYF. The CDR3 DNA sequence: TGTGCCACCAGCAGGTATATCTCTGGAAACACCATATATTTT.

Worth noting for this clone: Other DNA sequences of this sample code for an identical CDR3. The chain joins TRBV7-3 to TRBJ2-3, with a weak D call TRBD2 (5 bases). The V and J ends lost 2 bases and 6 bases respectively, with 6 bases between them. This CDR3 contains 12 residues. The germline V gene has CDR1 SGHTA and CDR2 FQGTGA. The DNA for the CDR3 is TGTGCCAGCAGCTTATCGGGGGATACGCAGTATTTT. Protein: CASSLSGDTQYF. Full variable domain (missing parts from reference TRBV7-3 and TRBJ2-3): GAGVSQTPSNKVTEKGKYVELRCDPISGHTALYWYRQSLGQGPEFLIYFQGTGAADDSGLPNDRFFAVRPEGSVSTLKIQRTERGDSAVYLCASSLSGDTQYFGPGTRLTVL.

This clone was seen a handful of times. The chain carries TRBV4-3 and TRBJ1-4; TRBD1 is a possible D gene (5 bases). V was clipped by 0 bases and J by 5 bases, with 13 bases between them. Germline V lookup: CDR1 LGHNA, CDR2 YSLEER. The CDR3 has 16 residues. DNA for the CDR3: TGCGCCAGCAGCCAAGAGGGACGGTTCCCAAATGAAAAACTGTTTTTT. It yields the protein CASSQEGRFPNEKLFF.

CDR3 residues: CASLQGSSNTEAFF. The CDR3 nucleotides are TGTGCCAGCTTACAGGGATCAAGTAACACTGAAGCTTTCTTT. The chain couples TRBV18 to TRBJ1-1; D possibly corresponds to TRBD1 (6 bases). The CDR3 has 14 residues. The germline V gene has CDR1 KGHSH and CDR2 LQKENI. The V gene lost 7 bases and the J gene lost 2 bases, with 14 bases spanning the gap.